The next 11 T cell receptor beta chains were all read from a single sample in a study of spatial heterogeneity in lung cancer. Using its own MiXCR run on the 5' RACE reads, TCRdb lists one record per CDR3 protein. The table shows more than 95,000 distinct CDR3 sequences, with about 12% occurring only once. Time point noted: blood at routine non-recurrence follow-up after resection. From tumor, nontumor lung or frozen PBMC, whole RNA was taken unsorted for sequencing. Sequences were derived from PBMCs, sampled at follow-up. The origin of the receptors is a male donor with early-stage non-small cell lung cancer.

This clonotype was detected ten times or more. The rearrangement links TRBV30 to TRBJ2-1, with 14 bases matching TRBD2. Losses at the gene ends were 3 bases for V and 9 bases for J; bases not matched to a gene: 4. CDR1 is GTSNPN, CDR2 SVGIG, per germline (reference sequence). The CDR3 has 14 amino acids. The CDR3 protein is CAWRGLAGGREQFF. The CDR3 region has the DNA TGTGCCTGGAGAGGACTAGCGGGGGGTCGTGAGCAGTTCTTC.

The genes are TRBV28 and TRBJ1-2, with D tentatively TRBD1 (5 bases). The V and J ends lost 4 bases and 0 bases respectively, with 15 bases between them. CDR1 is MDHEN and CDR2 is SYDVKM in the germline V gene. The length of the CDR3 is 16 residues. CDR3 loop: CASSSPGLSANYGYTF. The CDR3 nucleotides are TGTGCCAGCAGTTCACCGGGACTTTCAGCTAACTATGGCTACACCTTC.

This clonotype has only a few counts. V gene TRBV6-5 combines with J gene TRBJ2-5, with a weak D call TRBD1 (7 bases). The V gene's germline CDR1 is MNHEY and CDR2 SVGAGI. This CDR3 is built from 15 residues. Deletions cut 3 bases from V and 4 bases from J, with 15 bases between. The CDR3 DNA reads TGTGCCAGCAGTTATGGAGGGGGCGCAGGAGAGACCCAGTACTTC. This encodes CASSYGGGAGETQYF.

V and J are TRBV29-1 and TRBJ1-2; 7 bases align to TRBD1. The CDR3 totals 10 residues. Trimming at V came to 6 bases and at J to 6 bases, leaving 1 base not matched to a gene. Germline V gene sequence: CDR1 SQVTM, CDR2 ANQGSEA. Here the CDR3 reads CSVDRDGYTF. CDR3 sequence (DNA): TGCAGCGTAGACAGGGATGGCTACACCTTC.

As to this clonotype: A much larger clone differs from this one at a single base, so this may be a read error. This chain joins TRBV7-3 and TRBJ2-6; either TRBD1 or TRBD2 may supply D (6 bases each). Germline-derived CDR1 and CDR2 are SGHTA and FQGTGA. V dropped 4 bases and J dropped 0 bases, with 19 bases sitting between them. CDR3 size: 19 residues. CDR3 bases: TGTGCCAGCAGCTCACCGGGGGACAACTTAAGCTCTGGGGCCAACGTCCTGACTTTC. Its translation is CASSSPGDNLSSGANVLTF.

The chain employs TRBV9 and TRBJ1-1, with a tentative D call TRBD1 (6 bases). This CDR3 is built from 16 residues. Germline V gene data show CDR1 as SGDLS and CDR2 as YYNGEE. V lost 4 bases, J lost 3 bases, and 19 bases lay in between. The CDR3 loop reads CASSSGVDMRDTEAFF. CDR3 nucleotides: TGTGCCAGCAGCTCAGGGGTAGATATGAGGGACACTGAAGCTTTCTTT.

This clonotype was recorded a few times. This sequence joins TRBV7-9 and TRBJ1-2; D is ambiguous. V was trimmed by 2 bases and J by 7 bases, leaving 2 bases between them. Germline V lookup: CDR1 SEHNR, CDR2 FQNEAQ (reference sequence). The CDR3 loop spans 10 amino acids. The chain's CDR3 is CASSLLGYTF. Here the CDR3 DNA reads TGTGCCAGCAGCTTACTTGGCTACACCTTC.

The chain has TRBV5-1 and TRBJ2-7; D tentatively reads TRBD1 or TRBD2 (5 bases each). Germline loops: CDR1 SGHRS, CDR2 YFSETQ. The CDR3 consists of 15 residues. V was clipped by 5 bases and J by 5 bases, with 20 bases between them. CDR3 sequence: CASRAGRAGWNEQYF. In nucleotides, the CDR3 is TGCGCCAGCAGGGCCGGGCGGGCAGGGTGGAACGAGCAGTACTTC.

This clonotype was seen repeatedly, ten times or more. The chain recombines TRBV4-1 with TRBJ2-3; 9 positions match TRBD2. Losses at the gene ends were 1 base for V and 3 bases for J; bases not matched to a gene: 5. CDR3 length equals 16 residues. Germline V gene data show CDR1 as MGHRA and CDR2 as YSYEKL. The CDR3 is CASSQASGVRTDTQYF. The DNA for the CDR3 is TGCGCCAGCAGCCAAGCTAGCGGGGTAAGGACAGATACGCAGTATTTT.

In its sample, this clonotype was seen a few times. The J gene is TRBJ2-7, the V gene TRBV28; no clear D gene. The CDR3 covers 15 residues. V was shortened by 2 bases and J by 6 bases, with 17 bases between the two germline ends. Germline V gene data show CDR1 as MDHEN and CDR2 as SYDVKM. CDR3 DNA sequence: TGTGCCAGCAGTTTACCCGCAGGAAAACTTGGCGAGCAGTACTTC. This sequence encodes CASSLPAGKLGEQYF.

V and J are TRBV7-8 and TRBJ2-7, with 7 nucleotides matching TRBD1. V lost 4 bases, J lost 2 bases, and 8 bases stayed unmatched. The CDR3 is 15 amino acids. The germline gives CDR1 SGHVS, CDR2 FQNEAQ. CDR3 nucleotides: TGTGCCAGCAGCTCCTTCCGGGACAGAGCCTACGAGCAGTACTTC. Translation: CASSSFRDRAYEQYF.